Below are 28 T cell receptor beta chains sequenced from a single sample in a study of blood T cell repertoires in COVID-19. Sequenced by immunoSEQ multiplex PCR; TCRdb stores in-frame clones only, minus some. Among tens of thousands of clones, roughly nine tenths were seen once, and the ten largest hold just over 9%. The source material was peripheral blood. Receptor source: a human donor in a cohort sampled during active COVID-19.

The rearrangement links TRBV10-3 to TRBJ2-3; 13 bases map to TRBD2. CDR1 is ENHRY, CDR2 SYGVKD, per germline. CDR3 length: 16 residues. Trimming removed 6 bases from V and 4 bases from J; junction bases left unmatched: 7. The chain's CDR3 is CAISSGLAGNADTQYF. The CDR3 nucleotides read TGTGCCATCAGCTCGGGACTAGCGGGAAACGCAGATACGCAGTATTTT.

This rearrangement joins TRBV28 to TRBJ2-2; D is perhaps TRBD1 (6 bases). V was trimmed by 2 bases and J by 5 bases, leaving 12 bases between them. From germline, CDR1 is MDHEN and CDR2 SYDVKM. CDR3 length: 15 residues. The DNA for the CDR3 is TGTGCCAGCAGTTTAAGTAGGGGGTGGACCGGGGAGCTGTTTTTT. Translating gives CASSLSRGWTGELFF.

This sequence joins TRBV9 and TRBJ2-3; 9 nucleotides align to TRBD1. CDR1 and CDR2 (germline): SGDLS, YYNGEE. This CDR3 contains 15 residues. V trimming: 3 bases; J trimming: 4 bases; junction bases outside the gene matches: 6. CDR3: CASSARDREADTQYF. The DNA of the CDR3 is TGTGCCAGCAGCGCCCGGGACAGGGAAGCAGATACGCAGTATTTT.

The rearrangement uses TRBV27 and TRBJ2-2; no definite D call. Trimming pared 1 base from V and 6 bases from J, leaving 6 bases between. Germline CDR1 and CDR2: MNHEY and SMNVEV (reference sequence). This CDR3 contains 13 residues. CDR3 coding DNA: TGTGCCAGCAGTTTATTGGGCGCCGGGGAGCTGTTTTTT. Translating gives CASSLLGAGELFF.

The chain employs TRBV18 and TRBJ2-5, with 8 bases lining up with TRBD1. V lost 3 bases, J lost 5 bases, and 14 bases stayed unmatched. This CDR3 spans 17 amino acids. Germline V lookup: CDR1 KGHSH, CDR2 LQKENI. CDR3 loop: CASSPSRTQGAGETQYF. In nucleotides, the CDR3 is TGTGCCAGCTCACCTTCGAGAACGCAGGGGGCTGGGGAGACCCAGTACTTC.

The rearrangement joins TRBV3-1 (or the pseudogene TRBV3-2) to TRBJ1-5; TRBD1 matches at 7 bases. The CDR3 consists of 15 residues. Trimming cost V 3 bases and J 0 bases; bases outside gene matches: 2. Germline CDR1 and CDR2: LGHDT and YNNKEL (reference sequence). CDR3 DNA sequence: TGTGCCAGCAGCCAGGGACAGAATAGCAATCAGCCCCAGCATTTT. It yields the protein CASSQGQNSNQPQHF.

This sequence joins TRBV7-9 and TRBJ2-3; D is ambiguous. Germline CDR1 SEHNR, CDR2 FQNEAQ (reference sequence). Between the trimmed V and J ends, which lost 9 bases and 0 bases, there was a span of 16 bases. The CDR3 runs 15 residues. CDR3 sequence (DNA): TGTGCCAGTTCTGGGCGCCCAACTAGCACAGATACGCAGTATTTT. Its protein product is CASSGRPTSTDTQYF.

This clone occurred once. This sequence joins TRBV6-5 and TRBJ2-4; possible D gene TRBD1, 6 bases. Germline CDR1 MNHEY, CDR2 SVGAGI. The V gene lost 2 bases and the J gene lost 1 base, with 9 bases spanning the gap. The CDR3 is made up of 15 amino acids. Here the CDR3 DNA reads TGTGCCAGCAGTTACGCAGGGGTGGCCAAAAACATTCAGTACTTC. This gives the protein CASSYAGVAKNIQYF.

In the case of this clone: The junction does not match germline at one end; this may be a read error. The rearrangement joins TRBV5-6 to TRBJ1-6, with 9 nucleotides matching TRBD1. Germline CDR1 and CDR2: SGHDT and YYEEEE. The CDR3 has 15 amino acids. CDR3 in DNA: TGTGCCAGCAGCCCCGGACAGGGGTATATTTCACCCCTCCACTTT. Translation: CASSPGQGYISPLHF.

The V call is TRBV4-3, the J call TRBJ2-2; D is perhaps TRBD2 (5 bases). Between the trimmed V and J ends, which lost 0 bases and 4 bases, there was a span of 15 bases. The length of the CDR3 is 17 residues. CDR1 LGHNA and CDR2 YSLEER come from the germline V gene. CDR3 DNA: TGCGCCAGCAGCCAAGAATCGTATAGCGTCGGCACCGGGGAGCTGTTTTTT. It codes for CASSQESYSVGTGELFF.

In this sample, this clone turned up once. V usage is TRBV5-5 and J usage is TRBJ1-1, with 7 bases lining up with TRBD1. J lost 5 bases, V lost 2 bases, and 3 bases had no gene match. The germline CDR1 and CDR2 sequences are SGHKS and YYEKEE (reference sequence). This CDR3 spans 13 amino acids. The CDR3 nucleotides read TGTGCCAGCAGCTTCGGGACAGAGACTGAAGCTTTCTTT. It encodes CASSFGTETEAFF.

The CDR3 DNA is TGCGCCAGCAGGGGACTAGCGGGAGTAGGAGGGCAGTTCTTC. The encoded protein is CASRGLAGVGGQFF. The rearrangement links TRBV5-1 to TRBJ2-1, with 14 bases identical to TRBD2. The CDR3 length is 14 residues. Germline CDR1 and CDR2: SGHRS and YFSETQ. With V trimmed by 5 bases and J by 12 bases, 7 bases remained unmatched.

The CDR3 reads CASSTWPGQGSGELFF. The CDR3 DNA is TGTGCCAGCAGTACCTGGCCGGGACAGGGGTCCGGGGAGCTGTTTTTT. This chain connects TRBV6-2 or TRBV6-3 to TRBJ2-2; 10 bases line up with TRBD1. The junction had 9 bases not matched to a gene; V was cut back by 5 bases and J by 6 bases. Germline assignment: CDR1 MNHEY and CDR2 SVGEGT. The CDR3 length is 16 residues.

In this sample, this clone turned up once. This chain connects TRBV30 to TRBJ2-2, with TRBD2 matching 11 bases. V was clipped by 2 bases and J by 6 bases; unmatched bases: 2. The CDR3 is 14 amino acids. Germline V gene sequence: CDR1 GTSNPN, CDR2 SVGIG (reference sequence). The CDR3 coding sequence is TGTGCCTGGAGTTCACTAGCGGGAGCCGGGGAGCTGTTTTTT. It is translated as CAWSSLAGAGELFF.

The gene calls are TRBV28 and TRBJ2-5, with a weak D call TRBD2 (6 bases). Per germline, CDR1 MDHEN and CDR2 SYDVKM. V gave up 2 bases and J gave up 5 bases, with 12 bases separating them. This CDR3 contains 14 residues. This CDR3 reads CASSLIAAVETQYF. CDR3 DNA sequence: TGTGCCAGCAGTTTAATAGCGGCTGTCGAGACCCAGTACTTC.

The chain has TRBV6-2 or TRBV6-3 and TRBJ2-7, with 10 bases identical to TRBD2. The germline gives CDR1 MNHEY, CDR2 SVGEGT. CDR3 length: 16 residues. V was pared by 0 bases and J by 4 bases, with 6 bases of the junction left unmatched. The CDR3 reads CASSYSIGLADYEQYF. CDR3 in DNA: TGTGCCAGCAGTTACTCGATAGGACTAGCGGATTACGAGCAGTACTTC.

The chain has TRBV20-1 and TRBJ2-5; 10 bases are shared with TRBD1. Trimming at V came to 3 bases and at J to 9 bases, leaving 10 bases not matched to a gene. CDR1 DFQATT and CDR2 SNEGSKA come from the germline V gene (reference sequence). The CDR3 is 14 amino acids. CDR3 DNA sequence: TGCAGTGCTAGTAAGGGACAGGGGAAGTCGGCCCAGTACTTC. This translates into CSASKGQGKSAQYF.

The genes are TRBV4-2 and TRBJ2-7, with D possibly matching TRBD1 (7 bases). Between the trimmed V and J ends, which lost 3 bases and 0 bases, there was a span of 18 bases. Germline loops: CDR1 LGHNA, CDR2 YNFKEQ. The CDR3 is 17 residues long. As DNA, the CDR3 is TGTGCCAGCAGCCAGGAGGGGCCAGACAGGGCCTCCTACGAGCAGTACTTC. Amino acid sequence: CASSQEGPDRASYEQYF.

This sequence joins TRBV5-4 and TRBJ2-7, with D possibly TRBD1 on 6 matching bases. The CDR3 contains 13 residues. In germline, CDR1 is SGHNT, CDR2 YYREEE (reference sequence). V was shortened by 4 bases and J by 4 bases, with 12 bases between the two germline ends. CDR3 sequence (DNA): TGTGCCAGCAGCCACAGGGAAACTTACGAGCAGTACTTC. Amino acids: CASSHRETYEQYF.

This sequence joins TRBV6-2 or TRBV6-3 and TRBJ1-1; D perhaps matches TRBD1 (5 bases). V lost 8 bases and J 1 base, leaving 14 bases between the germline ends. CDR1 is MNHEY, CDR2 SVGEGT, per germline. CDR3 length: 14 amino acids. Here the CDR3 DNA reads TGTGCCAGCGGCCGAGCAGGGTCGAACACTGAAGCTTTCTTT. Its protein product is CASGRAGSNTEAFF.

The J gene is TRBJ1-4, the V gene TRBV4-3; tentatively, D is TRBD1 (6 bases). The CDR3 is made up of 15 amino acids. The V and J ends lost 0 bases and 8 bases respectively, with 13 bases between them. Germline values: CDR1 LGHNA, CDR2 YSLEER. CDR3 protein: CASSQESRGAEKLFF. The CDR3 bases are TGCGCCAGCAGCCAAGAGAGCAGGGGCGCCGAAAAACTGTTTTTT.

The chain recombines TRBV30 with TRBJ1-2; possibly TRBD1 for D (6 bases). The V end lost 8 bases, the J end lost 4 bases, and 17 bases lay between the germline ends. In germline, CDR1 is GTSNPN, CDR2 SVGIG (reference sequence). There are 13 residues in the CDR3. The CDR3 reads CAGYPTGFYGYTF. CDR3 nucleotides: TGTGCCGGATACCCGACAGGATTCTATGGCTACACCTTC.

The chain combines TRBV29-1 with TRBJ1-1, with D maybe TRBD1 (5 bases). CDR1 and CDR2 from the germline V gene are SQVTM and ANQGSEA. The CDR3 has 14 amino acids. Trimming removed 2 bases from V and 4 bases from J, with 14 bases in between. CDR3 bases: TGCAGCGTTGAAAGATCGCAGGGAGGCACTGAAGCTTTCTTT. Its translation: CSVERSQGGTEAFF.

This sequence joins TRBV7-2 and TRBJ1-2; TRBD1 agrees at 7 bases. The J segment lost 5 bases and the V segment lost 3 bases, leaving 9 bases of the junction unmatched. Germline lookup yields CDR1 SGHTA and CDR2 FQGNSA. The CDR3 spans 15 residues. CDR3 coding DNA: TGTGCCAGCAGCTTGGAGGGGGCGCCCGGATATGGCTACACCTTC. Protein product: CASSLEGAPGYGYTF.

This chain joins TRBV6-5 and TRBJ1-2; D is unresolved. CDR1 and CDR2 from the germline V gene are MNHEY and SVGAGI. The V and J ends lost 0 bases and 9 bases respectively, with 11 bases between them. This CDR3 is 13 amino acids long. The CDR3 protein is CASSYSRGRSYTF. The CDR3 coding sequence is TGTGCCAGCAGTTACTCGAGAGGGAGGAGCTACACCTTC.

The chain employs TRBV7-9 and TRBJ1-2; 10 bases match TRBD1. There are 14 residues in the CDR3. The V segment lost 4 bases and the J segment 7 bases; nucleotides outside the gene matches: 6. Germline V gene sequence: CDR1 SEHNR, CDR2 FQNEAQ (reference sequence). CDR3 sequence reads: CASSSDRGLGGYTF. CDR3 DNA sequence: TGTGCCAGCAGCTCCGACAGGGGGCTAGGTGGCTACACCTTC.

This rearrangement joins TRBV19 to TRBJ2-1, with a weak D call TRBD2 (5 bases). Germline V gene lookup returns CDR1 LNHDA and CDR2 SQIVND (reference sequence). This CDR3 comprises 12 residues. V was clipped by 10 bases and J by 4 bases, with 11 bases between them. The CDR3 nucleotides are TGTGCCACCACCGACTATTACAATGAGCAGTTCTTC. Translating gives CATTDYYNEQFF.

V gene TRBV28 combines with J gene TRBJ1-1; D is uncertain. Germline V gene sequence: CDR1 MDHEN, CDR2 SYDVKM. Trimming took off 5 bases at V and 2 bases at J, with 15 bases between the two ends. CDR3 length equals 15 residues. CDR3 coding DNA: TGTGCCAGCAGTCCCCGAGCAGGTGCAAACACTGAAGCTTTCTTT. The encoded protein is CASSPRAGANTEAFF. The full variable domain, its missing parts supplied by reference TRBV28 and TRBJ1-1, is DVKVTQSSRYLVKRTGEKVFLECVQDMDHENMFWYRQDPGLGLRLIYFSYDVKMKEKGDIPEGYSVSREKKERFSLILESASTNQTSMYLCASSPRAGANTEAFFGQGTRLTVV.